These T cell receptor beta chains were read from a single sample in a study of shared clonotypes between healthy human individuals. Sequenced by immunoSEQ multiplex PCR; TCRdb stores in-frame clones only, minus some. The data contain 1.6 million or so clones, approximately 98.5% of them singletons. The sequenced sample was naive CD4+ T cells sorted from blood. The source is a man aged 30-40 years in good health. Both conserved end residues are part of each CDR3. The D gene is left open where the match is weak. For some rows the clone size is stated as once, few or many, or as a class when expanded; others skip it.

CDR3 length: 15; D gene: -; V gene: TRBV7-2; clone size: -; J gene: TRBJ2-5; CDR3 DNA: TGTGCCAGCAGCTTAGGGGGGATGGCCCGTGGGACCCAGTACTTC; CDR3 protein: CASSLGGMARGTQYF
CDR3 length: 11; D gene: TRBD1; V gene: TRBV19; clone size: -; J gene: TRBJ2-7; CDR3 DNA: TGTGCCAGTAGTGACAGGGACGAGCAGTACTTC; CDR3 protein: CASSDRDEQYF
CDR3 length: 14; D gene: -; V gene: TRBV9; clone size: -; J gene: TRBJ1-2; CDR3 DNA: TGTGCCAGCAGTTTTACAGGGACCAACTATGGCTACACCTTC; CDR3 protein: CASSFTGTNYGYTF
CDR3 length: 13; D gene: -; V gene: TRBV7-9; clone size: -; J gene: TRBJ1-1; CDR3 DNA: TGTGCCAGCAGCCCCAGGATGAACACTGAAGCTTTCTTT; CDR3 protein: CASSPRMNTEAFF
CDR3 length: 13; D gene: -; V gene: TRBV29-1; clone size: -; J gene: TRBJ2-1; CDR3 DNA: TGCAGTAACGCTGTTGGCTCCTACAATGAGCAGTTCTTC; CDR3 protein: CSNAVGSYNEQFF
CDR3 length: 15; D gene: -; V gene: TRBV6-5; clone size: -; J gene: TRBJ1-1; CDR3 DNA: TGTGCCAGCAGTCCTCCCCGGGTCATGATGTTTGAAGCTTTCTTT; CDR3 protein: CASSPPRVMMFEAFF
CDR3 length: 13; D gene: -; V gene: TRBV7-2; clone size: -; J gene: TRBJ1-1; CDR3 DNA: TGTGCCAGCAGCCCCCCCATGAACACTGAAGCTTTCTTT; CDR3 protein: CASSPPMNTEAFF
CDR3 length: 12; D gene: -; V gene: TRBV11-1; clone size: -; J gene: TRBJ2-7; CDR3 DNA: TGTGCCAGCAGCGTCGAACGGGACCGGGAGTACTTC; CDR3 protein: CASSVERDREYF
CDR3 length: 16; D gene: TRBD2; V gene: TRBV27; clone size: -; J gene: TRBJ2-3; CDR3 DNA: TGTGCCAGCTCCCTTGAAGGAGCGGGAGGGGCAGATACGCAGTATTTT; CDR3 protein: CASSLEGAGGADTQYF
CDR3 length: 17; D gene: TRBD2; V gene: TRBV27; clone size: once; J gene: TRBJ2-7; CDR3 DNA: TGTGCCAGCAGTTTATACCGACTCGCGGGAGTCACCTACGAGCAGTACTTC; CDR3 protein: CASSLYRLAGVTYEQYF
CDR3 length: 13; D gene: -; V gene: TRBV5-8; clone size: -; J gene: TRBJ1-1; CDR3 DNA: TGTGCCGGAGCCGGGACAACGAACACTGAAGCTTTCTTT; CDR3 protein: CAGAGTTNTEAFF
CDR3 length: 15; D gene: -; V gene: TRBV5-8; clone size: -; J gene: TRBJ2-5; CDR3 DNA: TGTGCCAGCAGCCCGGGGGCTAGGGACCAAGAGACCCAGTACTTC; CDR3 protein: CASSPGARDQETQYF
CDR3 length: 15; D gene: TRBD1; V gene: TRBV7-8; clone size: -; J gene: TRBJ2-7; CDR3 DNA: TGTGCCAGCAGCGCAAGGGGACAGGGGGCTGTCGAGCAGTACTTC; CDR3 protein: CASSARGQGAVEQYF
CDR3 length: 15; D gene: TRBD1; V gene: TRBV7-2; clone size: -; J gene: TRBJ1-2; CDR3 DNA: TGTGCCAGCAGCTCGGGACAGGTCGCTAACTATGGCTACACCTTC; CDR3 protein: CASSSGQVANYGYTF
CDR3 length: 14; D gene: -; V gene: TRBV9; clone size: -; J gene: TRBJ2-7; CDR3 DNA: TGTGCCAGCAGCGTAGGTAAGGGAAACTACGAGCAGTACTTC; CDR3 protein: CASSVGKGNYEQYF
CDR3 length: 13; D gene: -; V gene: TRBV7-2; clone size: once; J gene: TRBJ2-3; CDR3 DNA: TGTGCCAGCAGCTTATTGGGATTAGATACGCAGTATTTT; CDR3 protein: CASSLLGLDTQYF
CDR3 length: 15; D gene: -; V gene: TRBV29-1; clone size: -; J gene: TRBJ2-5; CDR3 DNA: TGCAGCGTTGCCAGGGTCGAGGAGCCCCAAGAGACCCAGTACTTC; CDR3 protein: CSVARVEEPQETQYF
CDR3 length: 15; D gene: -; V gene: TRBV5-1; clone size: -; J gene: TRBJ2-5; CDR3 DNA: TGCGCCAGCAGCCGCTGGGCGGCAGGGGAAGAGACCCAGTACTTC; CDR3 protein: CASSRWAAGEETQYF
CDR3 length: 14; D gene: -; V gene: TRBV6-1; clone size: -; J gene: TRBJ2-1; CDR3 DNA: TGTGCCAGCCGAATAGCTCCACAAATAGGTGAGCAGTTCTTC; CDR3 protein: CASRIAPQIGEQFF
CDR3 length: 13; D gene: -; V gene: TRBV27; clone size: -; J gene: TRBJ2-3; CDR3 DNA: TGTGCCAGCAGTCTTTTTATCACAGATACGCAGTATTTT; CDR3 protein: CASSLFITDTQYF
CDR3 length: 11; D gene: -; V gene: TRBV5-6; clone size: -; J gene: TRBJ1-3; CDR3 DNA: TGTGCCAGCAGCTTTGGGGGACACTTCCATTTT; CDR3 protein: CASSFGGHFHF
CDR3 length: 13; D gene: -; V gene: TRBV9; clone size: -; J gene: TRBJ2-3; CDR3 DNA: TGTGCCAGCAGCGTAGGTGCTCCAGATACGCAGTATTTT; CDR3 protein: CASSVGAPDTQYF
CDR3 length: 10; D gene: -; V gene: TRBV20-1; clone size: -; J gene: TRBJ2-1; CDR3 DNA: TGCAGCTCAATGGGCAATGAGCAGTTCTTC; CDR3 protein: CSSMGNEQFF
CDR3 length: 14; D gene: -; V gene: TRBV5-1; clone size: -; J gene: TRBJ2-7; CDR3 DNA: TGCGCCAGCAGCTTCCTGGTAGGAGACTACGAGCAGTACTTC; CDR3 protein: CASSFLVGDYEQYF
CDR3 length: 16; D gene: TRBD2; V gene: TRBV28; clone size: -; J gene: TRBJ2-7; CDR3 DNA: TGTGCCAGCAGTTCCTCCGGGGGGGGAGCCCCCTACGAGCAGTACTTC; CDR3 protein: CASSSSGGGAPYEQYF
CDR3 length: 14; D gene: -; V gene: TRBV28; clone size: -; J gene: TRBJ1-4; CDR3 DNA: TGTGCCAGCAGTTCTCTACAGAGCTTCCAAAAACTGTTTTTT; CDR3 protein: CASSSLQSFQKLFF
CDR3 length: 17; D gene: -; V gene: TRBV4-1; clone size: -; J gene: TRBJ2-3; CDR3 DNA: TGCGCCAGCAGCCAAGATGACAGGTCACTGATGGCAGATACGCAGTATTTT; CDR3 protein: CASSQDDRSLMADTQYF
CDR3 length: 16; D gene: TRBD1; V gene: TRBV5-6; clone size: -; J gene: TRBJ1-1; CDR3 DNA: TGTGCCAGCAGCTTCGGGACAGGGGGCTCGGGCACTGAAGCTTTCTTT; CDR3 protein: CASSFGTGGSGTEAFF
CDR3 length: 13; D gene: -; V gene: TRBV2; clone size: -; J gene: TRBJ2-5; CDR3 DNA: TGTGCCAGCATAGAGCAGCCCCAAGAGACCCAGTACTTC; CDR3 protein: CASIEQPQETQYF
CDR3 length: 14; D gene: -; V gene: TRBV28; clone size: -; J gene: TRBJ1-5; CDR3 DNA: TGTGCCAGCAGCCTGGGGGGGAGCAATCAGCCCCAGCATTTT; CDR3 protein: CASSLGGSNQPQHF
CDR3 length: 14; D gene: -; V gene: TRBV4-1; clone size: -; J gene: TRBJ2-2; CDR3 DNA: TGCGCCAGCAGCCAAGATCTGCAGGCCGGGGAGCTGTTTTTT; CDR3 protein: CASSQDLQAGELFF
CDR3 length: 15; D gene: -; V gene: TRBV7-2; clone size: -; J gene: TRBJ1-3; CDR3 DNA: TGTGCCAGCAGCTTAGAGGTGGGAAATGGAAACACCATATATTTT; CDR3 protein: CASSLEVGNGNTIYF
CDR3 length: 11; D gene: -; V gene: TRBV10-3; clone size: -; J gene: TRBJ1-3; CDR3 DNA: TGTGCCATCAGTCGTACAAACACCATATATTTT; CDR3 protein: CAISRTNTIYF
CDR3 length: 17; D gene: TRBD2; V gene: TRBV7-3; clone size: -; J gene: TRBJ2-3; CDR3 DNA: TGTGCCAGCAGCTCCACCCTGACTAGCGGTAGCACAGATACGCAGTATTTT; CDR3 protein: CASSSTLTSGSTDTQYF
CDR3 length: 15; D gene: TRBD2; V gene: TRBV2; clone size: -; J gene: TRBJ2-3; CDR3 DNA: TGTGCCAGCAGCCCTAGCGGCACTAGCACAGATACGCAGTATTTT; CDR3 protein: CASSPSGTSTDTQYF
CDR3 length: 15; D gene: TRBD2; V gene: TRBV5-1; clone size: -; J gene: TRBJ2-7; CDR3 DNA: TGCGCCAGCAGCTGGGGACTAGCGGACAGCCACGAGCAGTACTTC; CDR3 protein: CASSWGLADSHEQYF
CDR3 length: 15; D gene: TRBD2; V gene: TRBV19; clone size: -; J gene: TRBJ2-1; CDR3 DNA: TGTGCCAGTAGTGCCACTAGCGGGATAAGCAATGAGCAGTTCTTC; CDR3 protein: CASSATSGISNEQFF
CDR3 length: 14; D gene: -; V gene: TRBV7-8; clone size: -; J gene: TRBJ1-1; CDR3 DNA: TGTGCCAGCAGCTTGGGCAGGGGCAACACTGAAGCTTTCTTT; CDR3 protein: CASSLGRGNTEAFF
CDR3 length: 14; D gene: TRBD1; V gene: TRBV18; clone size: -; J gene: TRBJ2-3; CDR3 DNA: TGTGCCAGCTCCATTGGACAGGGGACAGATACGCAGTATTTT; CDR3 protein: CASSIGQGTDTQYF
CDR3 length: 13; D gene: TRBD2; V gene: TRBV6-5; clone size: -; J gene: TRBJ2-3; CDR3 DNA: TGTGCCAGCAAGAGACTAGCAAAGGATACGCAGTATTTT; CDR3 protein: CASKRLAKDTQYF
CDR3 length: 13; D gene: -; V gene: TRBV11-2; clone size: -; J gene: TRBJ2-7; CDR3 DNA: TGTGCCAGCAGCTTAGGGGTCTGGGACGAGCAGTACTTC; CDR3 protein: CASSLGVWDEQYF
CDR3 length: 14; D gene: -; V gene: TRBV29-1; clone size: -; J gene: TRBJ2-2; CDR3 DNA: TGCAGCGCATCCATAAACATTTGGACCGGGGAGCTGTTTTTT; CDR3 protein: CSASINIWTGELFF